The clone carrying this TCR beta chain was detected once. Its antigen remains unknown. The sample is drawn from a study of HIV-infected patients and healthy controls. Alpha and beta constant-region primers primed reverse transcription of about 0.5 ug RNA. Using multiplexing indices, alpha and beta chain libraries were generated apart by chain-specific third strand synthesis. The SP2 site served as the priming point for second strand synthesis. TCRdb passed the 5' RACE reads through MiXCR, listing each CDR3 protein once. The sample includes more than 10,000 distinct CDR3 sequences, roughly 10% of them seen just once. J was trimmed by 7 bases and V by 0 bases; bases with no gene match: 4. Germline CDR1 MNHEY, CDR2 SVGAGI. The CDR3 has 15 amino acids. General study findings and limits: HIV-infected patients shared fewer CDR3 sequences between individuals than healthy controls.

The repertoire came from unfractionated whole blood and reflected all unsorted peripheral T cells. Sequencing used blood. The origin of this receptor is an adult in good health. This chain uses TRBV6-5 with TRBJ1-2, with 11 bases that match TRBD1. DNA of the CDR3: TGTGCCAGCAGTTACTCCCCCGGGACAGGGGGTGGCTACACCTTC. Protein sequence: CASSYSPGTGGGYTF.